This record concerns one TCR beta chain sequence. No cognate antigen has been identified for it. This entry is derived from a study of T cells expressing NK-cell markers (dated by TCRdb to 2020 to 2022). Background on the whole study: In sorted CD3+CD56+NKG2C+, CD3+CD56+NKG2C- and CD3+CD56-NKG2C+ T-cell subsets from several donors, TCR beta-chain repertoires were profiled. Among the eight sequenced donors, only one was HCMV-seronegative, while the other seven were HCMV-seropositive. All eight donors whose samples were sequenced were randomly selected healthy volunteers, three of them men and five women. Illumina HiSeq 2000/2500, MiSeq or NextSeq was used to sequence libraries as 2 x 150 bp reads. Results and caveats for the whole study, not just this receptor: In a handful of donors, the dominant CD3+CD56+NKG2C+ clonotypes ranked among the top 10 CD8+ clonotypes, making up 1.0-7.0% of CD8+ T cells. Whether the expanded NKG2C-expressing T cell clones were specific for HCMV antigens was left unclear. Those dominant clonotypes were again the most abundant among CD3+CD56-NKG2C+ cells in a few donors, at about 25-65%.

The instrument given in TCRdb is Illumina HiSeq 2000. 5'RACE template switching, by which a universal primer site and unique molecular identifiers were added, was used to make TCR beta cDNA libraries. cDNA synthesis was primed from the TCR beta constant segment, followed by two successive PCR amplification steps. Under the source paper's analysis protocol: Reads were demultiplexed and grouped by UMI with MIGEC, and clonotypes were assembled and quantified with MiTCR. To remove erroneous sequences, TCR cDNA sequences were retained only when supported by two or more reads. The tcR package was used for downstream repertoire analysis, and clonotypes were matched between fractions using CDR3 nucleotide sequence together with V segment. VDJmatch was used to annotate antigen specificity against VDJdb, with one amino acid substitution allowed in CDR3. TCRdb reprocessed the reads, so every CDR3 protein sequence counts as one entry and DNA is not shown. The V and J calls come from TCRdb's annotation, not from the publication. The sample's records list more than 400,000 distinct CDR3 sequences. The ten top clones hold about 7.1% of the sample.

HCMV-specific IgG was detected in serum with a commercial ELISA kit to determine HCMV serostatus. Peripheral blood mononuclear cells were isolated from blood by Ficoll density gradient centrifugation. Sample: blood T cells: a sorted CD56 or NKG2C T cell subset, CD4+ or CD8+ T cells, or bulk PBMC T cells (not recorded which). The sequence was collected from a woman between 18 and 70 years old in good health.

The CDR3: CASSDRDRGRPDTQYF. Rearrangement joined TRBV7-9 to TRBJ2-3; checking the TCRdb D call of TRBD1 is not possible without DNA. For CDR1 and CDR2, the germline V gene (reference sequence) lists SEHNR and FQNEAQ. The CDR3 numbers 16 residues from cysteine through phenylalanine. The DNA is not on file.